This is a list of T cell receptor beta chains from one sample in a study of radiation and T cells in renal cell carcinoma. Using immunoSEQ multiplex PCR, the repertoire was profiled, and TCRdb retains in-frame clones only, with some absent. The data show around 170,000 clones, less than 90% seen once. Sequenced here: blood, sampled from a patient whose treatment included radiotherapy and nephrectomy. Source of these receptors: a woman aged 45-60 years with renal cell carcinoma. Both conserved end residues are part of each CDR3. A D gene is named only where the DNA matches it firmly. Clone size is shown for a subset of rows, as once, few, many or a class of expanded clone.

TRBJ2-7	TRBV18	TRBD1	-	TGTGCCAGCTCCCCTGGGGACAGCTACGAGCAGTACTTC	CASSPGDSYEQYF
TRBJ1-1	TRBV5-1	-	few	TGCGCCAGCAGCACCGGGACGAACACTGAAGCTTTCTTT	CASSTGTNTEAFF
TRBJ2-1	TRBV7-7	TRBD1	once	TGTGCTAGCAGCTTAGGGCAGGGGGTTGGGAATGAGCAGTTCTTC	CASSLGQGVGNEQFF
TRBJ2-4	TRBV18	-	-	TGTGCCAGCTCACCCCGGCCAGAAAACATTCAGTACTTC	CASSPRPENIQYF
TRBJ2-7	TRBV2	-	-	TGTGCCAGCAGTTCGGACAGACTTCCACCCTACGAGCAGTACTTC	CASSSDRLPPYEQYF
TRBJ1-1	TRBV25-1	-	-	TGTGCCAGCAGTGACCCCGGCCCTTCGAAGGCTTTCTTT	CASSDPGPSKAFF
TRBJ2-5	TRBV19	-	-	TGTGCCAGTAGCCAGGAGGGTGAGACCCAGTACTTC	CASSQEGETQYF
TRBJ1-6	TRBV9	-	-	TGTGCCAGCAGCGTGTTCTCGGGCCCAAATTCACCCCTCCACTTT	CASSVFSGPNSPLHF
TRBJ1-1	TRBV2	-	-	TGTGCCAGCAGGAAGTTCCTGACAGATAACTCCCTCATGAACACTGAAGCTTTCTTT	CASRKFLTDNSLMNTEAFF
TRBJ2-5	TRBV6-5	-	few	TGTGCCAGCAGTCCCTTTGGGAAAGAGACCCAGTACTTC	CASSPFGKETQYF
TRBJ2-3	TRBV7-9	-	-	TGTGCCAGCAGCTTAGCAGGGTTCGACACAGATACGCAGTATTTT	CASSLAGFDTDTQYF
TRBJ2-5	TRBV5-1	-	-	TGCGCCAGCAGCTTCCAGGGTTCGGAGACCCAGTACTTC	CASSFQGSETQYF
TRBJ2-2	TRBV11-1	-	-	TGTGCCAGCAGCCCAAGATACGCGAACACCGGGGAGCTGTTTTTT	CASSPRYANTGELFF
TRBJ1-1	TRBV5-1	-	-	TGCGCCAGCAGCTTGGCGGGGGAAGCTGAAGCTTTCTTT	CASSLAGEAEAFF
TRBJ2-1	TRBV11-2	-	-	TGTGCCAGCAGCTCTAGGGGCGGGGTGGTCTACAATGAGCAGTTCTTC	CASSSRGGVVYNEQFF
TRBJ2-3	TRBV19	-	-	TGTGCCAGTCTTACTTCAGGGGGGGGGACAGATACGCAGTATTTT	CASLTSGGGTDTQYF
TRBJ2-7	TRBV5-6	-	once	TGTGCCAGCAGCTGGGAGAGCGACACCTACGAGCAGTACTTC	CASSWESDTYEQYF
TRBJ2-7	TRBV4-3	TRBD2	-	TGCGCCAGCAGCCAAGATTTACGCGGGGGCTCCTACGAGCAGTACTTC	CASSQDLRGGSYEQYF
TRBJ1-5	TRBV6-1	-	-	TGTGCCAGCAGTGAATTTAATGGCCCGGGATTGCCCCAGCATTTT	CASSEFNGPGLPQHF
TRBJ2-1	TRBV13	TRBD1	-	TGTGCCAGCAGCTATCCACCCGGGACAGGGGGCAATGAGCAGTTCTTC	CASSYPPGTGGNEQFF
TRBJ1-1	TRBV27	-	-	TGTGCCAGCAGCTTAGTCCTGAACACTGAAGCTTTCTTT	CASSLVLNTEAFF
TRBJ2-7	TRBV6-1	TRBD2	-	TGTGCCAGCAGTACTAGCGGGGGCCCATACGAGCAGTACTTC	CASSTSGGPYEQYF
TRBJ1-2	TRBV19	TRBD1	-	TGTGCCAGTAGTACCCAGACAGGGGGCGGTGGCTACACCTTC	CASSTQTGGGGYTF
TRBJ1-3	TRBV7-8	-	-	TGTGCCAGCAGCTTAGAAAATTCCAGGGGAAACACCATATATTTT	CASSLENSRGNTIYF
TRBJ2-5	TRBV7-9	-	-	TGTGCCAGCAGCTTAAATGGCGGGGAGACCCAGTACTTC	CASSLNGGETQYF
TRBJ1-6	TRBV14	-	once	TGTGCCAGCAGCCCGAGATACGATAATTCACCCCTCCACTTT	CASSPRYDNSPLHF
TRBJ1-2	TRBV18	-	-	TGTGCCAGCTCACCACTAGAGGGGTTCCTCGATGGCTACACCTTC	CASSPLEGFLDGYTF
TRBJ1-2	TRBV28	-	-	TGTGCCAGCAGTCCCCCGGAGGCAGCCTTAGGCTACACCTTC	CASSPPEAALGYTF
TRBJ2-1	TRBV13	TRBD2	-	TGTGCCAGCAGCCCCGGACTAGCGGGGATCTACAATGAGCAGTTCTTC	CASSPGLAGIYNEQFF
TRBJ2-5	TRBV5-1	-	-	TGCGCCAGCAGCTTGGGGGCAGGGCAAGAGACCCAGTACTTC	CASSLGAGQETQYF
TRBJ2-3	TRBV29-1	-	-	TGCAGCGTTGAAGGGCGTATGGCAGATACGCAGTATTTT	CSVEGRMADTQYF
TRBJ1-1	TRBV9	TRBD1	once	TGTGCCAGCAGCTTGAGGACAGGTGCAAACACTGAAGCTTTCTTT	CASSLRTGANTEAFF
TRBJ2-2	TRBV2	TRBD2	-	TGTGCCAGCAGTCGGCTAGCGGGGGTTAACACCGGGGAGCTGTTTTTT	CASSRLAGVNTGELFF
TRBJ2-1	TRBV5-1	TRBD1	-	TGCGCCAGCAGCCGGGGGCGGACAGGGGGCTTATACAATGAGCAGTTCTTC	CASSRGRTGGLYNEQFF
TRBJ1-1	TRBV14	-	-	TGTGCCAGCACCAACACTCGAGGCACTGAAGCTTTCTTT	CASTNTRGTEAFF
TRBJ2-3	TRBV11-3	TRBD2	-	TGTGCCAGCAGCTCCCCCCTAGCGGGGAGGGATACGCAGTATTTT	CASSSPLAGRDTQYF
TRBJ1-2	TRBV14	-	-	TGTGCCAGCAGCCAAGCTCCCCTATATGGCTACACCTTC	CASSQAPLYGYTF
TRBJ2-2	TRBV7-9	TRBD1	-	TGTGCCAGCAGCCACCGGGACAGGGATACCGGGGAGCTGTTTTTT	CASSHRDRDTGELFF
TRBJ1-4	TRBV5-1	TRBD1	-	TGCGCCAGCAGCTTACGACAGGGTATGAATGAAAAACTGTTTTTT	CASSLRQGMNEKLFF
TRBJ1-4	TRBV9	-	once	TGTGCCAGCAGCGCTGAGGAGGGTACGTTCGAAAAACTGTTTTTT	CASSAEEGTFEKLFF
TRBJ2-1	TRBV23-1	TRBD2	-	TGCGCCAGCAGCCTCCCCCGCGGGGGGCTGGGTGAGCAGTTCTTC	CASSLPRGGLGEQFF
TRBJ2-1	TRBV2	-	-	TGTGCCAGCAGGCGATATCTCGACGGTAATGAGCAGTTCTTC	CASRRYLDGNEQFF
TRBJ2-5	TRBV2	-	once	TGTGCCAGCAGTGAAGCGGCCCTTGGATACCAAGAGACCCAGTACTTC	CASSEAALGYQETQYF
TRBJ2-2	TRBV5-1	-	-	TGCGCCAGCAGCTTGACAGGGAGGAACACCGGGGAGCTGTTTTTT	CASSLTGRNTGELFF
TRBJ1-1	TRBV6-5	-	once	TGTGCCAGCAGTTACTCGAGGAGGAACACTGAAGCTTTCTTT	CASSYSRRNTEAFF
TRBJ1-6	TRBV6-5	-	-	TGTGCCAGCAGTTACTCTTTGAGATATAATTCACCCCTCCACTTT	CASSYSLRYNSPLHF
TRBJ2-7	TRBV7-2	-	-	TGTGCCACGAGGGGGACTTCCTACGAGCAGTACTTC	CATRGTSYEQYF
TRBJ1-1	TRBV19	-	few	TGTGCCAGTAGTATAGAAGGGGGGACTGAAGCTTTCTTT	CASSIEGGTEAFF
TRBJ1-5	TRBV19	-	-	TGTGCCAGTACTATCCGGGCGGGCAATCAGCCCCAGCATTTT	CASTIRAGNQPQHF
TRBJ1-2	TRBV5-6	TRBD1	-	TGTGCCAGCAGCCCCCACGGGACAGGGTCTGTTGGCTACACCTTC	CASSPHGTGSVGYTF
TRBJ2-1	TRBV6-5	-	-	TGTGCCAGCAGGCTCGGGGTCTACAATGAGCAGTTCTTC	CASRLGVYNEQFF
TRBJ2-7	TRBV6-6	TRBD2	-	TGTGCCAGCAACAACCCTGGCAGCGGGGCCTTCTACGAGCAGTACTTC	CASNNPGSGAFYEQYF
TRBJ1-3	TRBV6-1	-	once	TGTGCCAGCAGTGAATTTCAATCTGGGAGCTCTGGAAACACCATATATTTT	CASSEFQSGSSGNTIYF
TRBJ2-5	TRBV7-2	-	-	TGTGCCAGCAGCGCGACCCCCCGAGAGACCCAGTACTTC	CASSATPRETQYF